This T cell receptor beta chain was retrieved from a study of blood T cell repertoires in COVID-19. Study background: T cells, B-cell-depleted T cells, or PBMCs provided the cDNA or gDNA that served as material.

Sequenced by immunoSEQ multiplex PCR; TCRdb stores in-frame clones only, minus some. The sample lists a few hundred thousand clones, more than 75% seen once, with 7% to 8.5% in the top ten. Germline CDR1 SGHTA, CDR2 FQGTGA. V lost 0 bases and J 5 bases, leaving 10 bases between the germline ends. This CDR3 region has 14 residues. The source material was PBMCs or T cells enriched from blood (not recorded which). The chain uses TRBV7-3 and TRBJ1-1; a possible D gene is TRBD1 (5 bases). The sequence was collected from a woman between 40 and 50 years old with acute COVID-19. CDR3 in amino acids: CASSLTGTKTEAFF. The DNA for the CDR3 is TGTGCCAGCAGCTTAACGGGGACTAAAACTGAAGCTTTCTTT.